This paragraph covers one T cell receptor (beta chain) sequence. Its specificity is unknown. Regarding time point: recipient sample about 28 days before transplant, after cytoreduction. The CDR3 consists of 13 residues. Trimming removed 0 bases at V and 6 bases at J, with 8 bases between. CDR1 and CDR2 from the germline V gene are GTSNPN and SVGIG (reference sequence). This record belongs to a study of T cell clonotyping in hematopoietic cell transplantation. Study-wide context: Recipients' pretransplant samples followed cytoreduction. Study-level results: Graft donor and pretransplant recipient Inverse Simpson Index values predicted broader posttransplant TCR diversity. After transplant, recipient diversity fell while pathologically expanded clonotypes grew through day 180. Without cell sorting, CD4 versus CD8 contributions remain unresolved.

Produced via immunoSEQ multiplex PCR; TCRdb's table is partial and in-frame only. The sample yields 45,000 to 60,000 clones, 85% to 90% seen once. The V call is TRBV30, the J call TRBJ1-4, with D uncertain. This sample comprised peripheral blood mononuclear cells, obtained before stem cell transplant. This clonotype was sampled from a man aged 55 to 70 with biphenotypic leukemia. Some clones in this sample may be carry-over from other donors' samples. This chain's CDR3 is CAWSVMSDEKLFF. The CDR3 DNA reads TGTGCCTGGAGTGTAATGTCTGATGAAAAACTGTTTTTT.